This T cell receptor beta chain was sequenced in a study of T-cell memory formation after mild COVID-19. Turning to the study itself: Largely, TCR clusters stayed within a single donor.

Study results and limitations: There was no confirmation that second-wave clones peaking on day 37 were SARS-CoV-2 specific. Clones contracting across day 15 to 85 had a balanced CD4/CD8 profile; later expanding clones leaned CD4+.

The CDR3 runs to 16 residues. CDR1 is SGHTA and CDR2 is FQGNSA in the germline V gene. V lost 2 bases and J lost 5, with 18 bases in between. TCR alpha and TCR beta cDNA libraries carrying sample barcodes and UMIs came from 5'RACE with constant-segment primers. TCRdb called the 5' RACE reads again in MiXCR, with one record for every CDR3 protein. The table has 400,000 or so distinct CDR3 sequences, roughly 21% seen once; the top ten hold roughly an eighth. Remarks on this clonotype: The antigen is undetermined.

This receptor was taken from an adult woman who had mild COVID-19 (a few samples of this study predate the infection). Cell type and time point are not known. The sample was PBMCs or a T cell subset sorted from them (not recorded which). The J gene is TRBJ1-1, the V gene TRBV7-2; no clear D gene. The CDR3 region is CASSLMGGSRSTEAFF. The CDR3 coding sequence is TGTGCCAGCAGCTTAATGGGTGGCAGTAGGAGTACTGAAGCTTTCTTT.